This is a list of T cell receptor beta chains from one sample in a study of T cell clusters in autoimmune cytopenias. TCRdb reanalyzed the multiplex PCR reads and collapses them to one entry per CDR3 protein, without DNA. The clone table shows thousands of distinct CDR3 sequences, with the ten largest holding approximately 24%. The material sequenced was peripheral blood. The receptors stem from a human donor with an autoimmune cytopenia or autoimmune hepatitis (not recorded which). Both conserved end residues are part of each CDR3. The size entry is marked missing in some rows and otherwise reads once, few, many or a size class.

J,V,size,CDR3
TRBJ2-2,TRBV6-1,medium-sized,CASSEDSRTSTGELFF
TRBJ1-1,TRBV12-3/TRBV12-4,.,CASSLLSGAGAFF
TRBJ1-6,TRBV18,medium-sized,CASSQRDSTDSPLHF
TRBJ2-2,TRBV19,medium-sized,CASSMLVLGTGELFF
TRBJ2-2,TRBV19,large,CASSSVYTGELFF
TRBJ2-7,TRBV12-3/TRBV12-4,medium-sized,CASSPRGPYEQYF
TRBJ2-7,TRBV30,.,CAWRLIAGDYEQYF
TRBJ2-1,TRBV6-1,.,CASSEGGTSGTESEFF
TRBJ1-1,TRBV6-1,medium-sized,CASSLQASNTEAFF
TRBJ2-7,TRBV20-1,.,CSARTTGDEQYF
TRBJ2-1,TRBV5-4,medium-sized,CASRGSSGNDANEQFF
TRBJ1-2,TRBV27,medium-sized,CASSSEGSNYGYTF
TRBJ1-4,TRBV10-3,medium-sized,CAISESGRTNEKLFF
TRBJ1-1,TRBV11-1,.,CASSLAGGPKTEAFF
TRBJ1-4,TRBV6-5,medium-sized,CASSYGQFNEKLFF
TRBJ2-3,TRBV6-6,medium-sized,CASSYDSYTQYF
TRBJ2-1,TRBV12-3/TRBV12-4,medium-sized,CASRSGAGAQGEQFF
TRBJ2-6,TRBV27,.,CASTERKEGENGRTF